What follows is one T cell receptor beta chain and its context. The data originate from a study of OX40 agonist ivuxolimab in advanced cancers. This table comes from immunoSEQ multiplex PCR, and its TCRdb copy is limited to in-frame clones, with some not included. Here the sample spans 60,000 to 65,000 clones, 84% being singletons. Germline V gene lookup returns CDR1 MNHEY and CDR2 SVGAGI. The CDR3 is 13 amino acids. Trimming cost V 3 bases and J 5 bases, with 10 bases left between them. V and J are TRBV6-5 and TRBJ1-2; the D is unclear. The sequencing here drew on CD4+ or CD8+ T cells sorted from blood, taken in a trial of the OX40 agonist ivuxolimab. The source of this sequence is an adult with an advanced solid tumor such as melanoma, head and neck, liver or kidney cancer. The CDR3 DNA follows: TGTGCCAGCAGTTATTCGGGAGCATATGGCTACACCTTC. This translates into CASSYSGAYGYTF.